The next 31 T cell receptor beta chains were all read from a single sample in a study of glioma-infiltrating T cells. The iRepertoire nested amplicon-rescue multiplex PCR amplified TCR alpha and beta CDR3s from RNA. One entry per CDR3 protein results from TCRdb running MiXCR on the multiplex PCR reads. The sample shows 300,000 to 450,000 distinct CDR3 sequences, less than 50% of them seen only once. The specimen was glioma tissue, nonneoplastic brain tissue, or PBMCs (not recorded which). The receptor set was obtained from a human donor with low-grade glioma or glioblastoma, undergoing nonglioma brain surgery, or in good health (not recorded which).

Points on this clonotype: It may be a read error: a sequence one base away is much more abundant. V and J are TRBV27 and TRBJ2-7; TRBD2 matches at 11 bases. The germline V gene has CDR1 MNHEY and CDR2 SMNVEV (reference sequence). The length of the CDR3 is 15 residues. Unmatched junction bases numbered 12, after V lost 5 bases and J lost 9 bases. This CDR3 reads CASSPQVAGGSGQYF. In DNA, the CDR3 is TGTGCCAGCAGTCCGCAGGTAGCGGGAGGGAGCGGGCAGTACTTC.

This chain connects TRBV28 to TRBJ1-2; D may be TRBD1 (5 bases). CDR1 MDHEN and CDR2 SYDVKM come from the germline V gene. CDR3 size: 23 residues. Deletions cut 3 bases from V and 3 bases from J, with 38 bases between. CDR3 bases: TGTGCCAGCAGTTTGACCACCCAACTCCTTGCGAAGGGGAGGGGAGGTCAGTACTATGGCTACACCTTC. Encoded protein: CASSLTTQLLAKGRGGQYYGYTF.

This chain links TRBV6-2 or TRBV6-3 with TRBJ2-3, with D perhaps assigned TRBD1 or TRBD2 (6 bases each). Between the trimmed V and J ends, which lost 6 bases and 0 bases, there was a span of 16 bases. CDR1 and CDR2 from the germline V gene are MNHEY and SVGEGT. CDR3 length: 16 amino acids. The CDR3 DNA is TGTGCCAGCAGCCCCGAGGAGGGGGGAAGCACAGATACGCAGTATTTT. Protein product: CASSPEEGGSTDTQYF.

V usage is TRBV7-8 and J usage is TRBJ2-5, with TRBD1 matching 7 bases. Per the germline V gene, CDR1 is SGHVS and CDR2 is FQNEAQ. CDR3 length: 14 residues. J was trimmed by 2 bases and V by 5 bases; bases with no gene match: 5. CDR3 sequence reads: CASSQPGQQETQYF. CDR3 nucleotides: TGTGCCAGCAGCCAACCGGGACAGCAAGAGACCCAGTACTTC.

This clonotype was counted only a few times. This chain connects TRBV4-1 to TRBJ1-5; D not certain. CDR3 length: 14 residues. Germline V gives CDR1 MGHRA, CDR2 YSYEKL. Trimming took 3 bases from V and 0 from J, leaving 6 bases between them. This chain's CDR3 is CASSQTYSNQPQHF. The CDR3 DNA follows: TGCGCCAGCAGCCAGACGTATAGCAATCAGCCCCAGCATTTT.

This clonotype was counted once. Possible read error: a much larger clone is one base away. This chain links TRBV20-1 with TRBJ2-3; D is unclear. The germline gives CDR1 DFQATT, CDR2 SNEGSKA (reference sequence). This CDR3 region has 14 residues. The CDR3 protein is CSARDPRTTDTQCF. CDR3 coding DNA: TGCAGTGCTAGAGATCCCAGAACCACAGATACGCAGTGTTTT.

The chain employs TRBV6-2 or TRBV6-3 and TRBJ1-1; D is uncertain. Trimming left V 2 bases short and J 10 bases short, with 11 bases between. The CDR3 covers 12 residues. The germline V gene encodes CDR1 MNHEY and CDR2 SVGEGT. The CDR3 DNA reads as TGTGCCAGCAGTTACCCCGGGAGTCGAGCTTTCTTT. It translates to CASSYPGSRAFF.

About this clonotype itself: Since a much larger clone is just one base distant, this may be a read error. The chain has TRBV28 and TRBJ2-7; D gene ambiguous. This CDR3 is 13 amino acids long. Germline V gene data show CDR1 as MDHEN and CDR2 as SYDVKM. The ends were cut back, 7 bases at V and 7 bases at J, with 17 bases in the middle. The CDR3 nucleotides read TGTGCCAGCACCCGACGGACCTACAATGAGCAGTACTTC. Encoded protein: CASTRRTYNEQYF.

The V and J genes are TRBV15 and TRBJ2-1, with a possible D match to TRBD1 (6 bases). The CDR3 spans 15 residues. V was trimmed by 3 bases and J by 3 bases, leaving 12 bases between them. Germline assignment: CDR1 LNHNV and CDR2 YYDKDF (reference sequence). In nucleotides, the CDR3 is TGTGCCACCAGCAGTAAAGACAGGTACTACAATGAGCAGTTCTTC. Amino acid sequence: CATSSKDRYYNEQFF.

This clonotype occurred once. The rearrangement links TRBV28 to TRBJ2-3; D is perhaps TRBD2 (5 bases). Germline CDR1 and CDR2: MDHEN and SYDVKM. There are 15 residues in the CDR3. Trimming shortened V by 3 bases and J by 3 bases, and 13 bases separated the two germline ends. CDR3 in DNA: TGTGCCAGCAGTTTTGTGGGAGTCAGGACAGATACGCAGTATTTT. It encodes CASSFVGVRTDTQYF. The full variable domain, with the rest looked up from reference TRBV28 and TRBJ2-3, is DVKVTQSSRYLVKRTGEKVFLECVQDMDHENMFWYRQDPGLGLRLIYFSYDVKMKEKGDIPEGYSVSREKKERFSLILESASTNQTSMYLCASSFVGVRTDTQYFGPGTRLTVL.

DNA for the CDR3: TGTGCCAGCAGCCGTCGATTGACGAGGGACACTGAAGCTTTCTTT. Protein: CASSRRLTRDTEAFF. The genes are TRBV4-2 and TRBJ1-1, with D hard to call. V lost 4 bases, J lost 3 bases, and 15 bases lay in between. The CDR3 extends over 15 amino acids. CDR1 and CDR2 from the germline V gene are LGHNA and YNFKEQ.

This clonotype has at least ten counts. This chain joins TRBV15 and TRBJ2-3; TRBD1 matches at 9 bases. Trimming took 0 bases from V and 4 from J; bases not matched to a gene: 5. Per germline, CDR1 LNHNV and CDR2 YYDKDF (reference sequence). The CDR3 extends over 16 amino acids. The CDR3 sequence: CATSRDPGTGPDTQYF. CDR3 sequence (DNA): TGTGCCACCAGCAGAGATCCGGGGACAGGGCCAGATACGCAGTATTTT. Looking up the rest from reference TRBV15 and TRBJ2-3 gives the full variable domain: DAMVIQNPRYQVTQFGKPVTLSCSQTLNHNVMYWYQQKSSQAPKLLFHYYDKDFNNEADTPDNFQSRRPNTSFCFLDIRSPGLGDTAMYLCATSRDPGTGPDTQYFGPGTRLTVL.

This clonotype occurred a few times. This chain uses TRBV7-2 with TRBJ2-3; no clear D. This CDR3 comprises 14 residues. Germline loops: CDR1 SGHTA, CDR2 FQGNSA. Trimming removed 1 base from V and 6 bases from J, with 11 bases in between. The CDR3 sequence: CASSLVSSRDTQYF. The DNA of the CDR3 is TGTGCCAGCAGCTTAGTTAGCAGCAGGGATACGCAGTATTTT.

This clonotype was detected once. The chain employs TRBV6-2 or TRBV6-3 and TRBJ2-2; D is undetermined. The CDR3 extends over 14 amino acids. The germline V gene encodes CDR1 MNHEY and CDR2 SVGEGT. Trimming stripped 7 bases from V and 1 base from J, with 10 bases between. CDR3 amino acids: CASIRTVNTGELFF. The DNA for the CDR3 is TGTGCCAGCATTCGGACGGTGAACACCGGGGAGCTGTTTTTT.

For this clonotype: A much larger clone is a single base away; this may be a read error. This sequence joins TRBV27 and TRBJ2-1, with TRBD1 as a possible D gene (5 bases). Per the germline V gene, CDR1 is MNHEY and CDR2 is SMNVEV (reference sequence). Trimming left V 5 bases short and J 9 bases short, with 11 bases between. The CDR3 runs 12 residues. The CDR3 here is CASSPQGIEQFF. As DNA, the CDR3 is TGTGCCAGCAGTCCCCAGGGTATTGAGCAGTTCTTC.

This clonotype was counted only a few times. The chain links TRBV20-1 to TRBJ2-1; D perhaps matches TRBD2 (6 bases). The CDR3 runs 14 residues. The V gene's germline CDR1 is DFQATT and CDR2 SNEGSKA (reference sequence). Trimming cost V 1 base and J 2 bases, with 9 bases left between them. The CDR3 DNA is TGCAGTGCTAGAGTGCCGGGGGCCTACAATGAGCAGTTCTTC. This codes for CSARVPGAYNEQFF.

This clonotype has just a few counts. This chain uses TRBV7-3 with TRBJ2-1; TRBD2 agrees at 9 bases. V lost 5 bases to trimming and J lost 7 bases; unmatched junction nucleotides: 12. Per the germline V gene, CDR1 is SGHTA and CDR2 is FQGTGA. The CDR3 runs 16 residues. For the CDR3, the DNA is TGTGCCAGCAGCCCCAAGGGGCGGGAGGGCAGAAATGAGCAGTTCTTC. Residues: CASSPKGREGRNEQFF.

This clonotype has ten or more counts. The chain recombines TRBV7-3 with TRBJ2-1; D possibly corresponds to TRBD2 (5 bases). This CDR3 has 14 amino acids. Trimming removed 0 bases from V and 3 bases from J, with 6 bases in between. CDR1 and CDR2 from the germline V gene are SGHTA and FQGTGA. The CDR3 loop is CASSLTGDYNEQFF. As DNA, the CDR3 is TGTGCCAGCAGCTTAACGGGAGACTACAATGAGCAGTTCTTC.

Details on this clonotype: A read error may explain this, as a much larger clone is one base away. The chain combines TRBV20-1 with TRBJ1-1; the D gene is possibly TRBD1 (6 bases). Deletions cut 3 bases from V and 3 bases from J, with 11 bases between. The CDR3 sequence is 13 residues long. Looked up from germline, CDR1 is DFQATT and CDR2 is SNEGSKA (reference sequence). As DNA, the CDR3 is TGCAGTGCTAGTATCCCAGGGGACACTGAAGCTTTCTTT. As protein: CSASIPGDTEAFF.

Concerning this clonotype: Relative to the germline gene, one junction end is altered; a read error may explain this. V and J are TRBV6-2 or TRBV6-3 and TRBJ1-5; the D is unclear. The CDR3 totals 17 residues. Germline values: CDR1 MNHEY, CDR2 SVGEGT. DNA for the CDR3: TGTGCCAGCAGTTACCTCAGAGTTGGGTATAGCAATCAGACCCAGCATTTT. Translation gives CASSYLRVGYSNQTQHF.

Notes on this clonotype: Being one base from a much bigger clone, this may be a read error. This chain links TRBV27 with TRBJ2-5, with 8 bases identical to TRBD2. The CDR3 totals 14 residues. With V trimmed by 9 bases and J by 2 bases, 8 bases remained unmatched. The germline gives CDR1 MNHEY, CDR2 SMNVEV (reference sequence). CDR3 sequence reads: CARSIGGGQETQYF. The CDR3 DNA reads as TGTGCCAGAAGTATCGGGGGGGGGCAAGAGACCCAGTACTTC.

The chain couples TRBV7-9 to TRBJ2-7; TRBD1 agrees at 7 bases. CDR1 is SEHNR, CDR2 FQNEAQ, per germline (reference sequence). The CDR3 has 13 amino acids. The ends lost 5 bases at V and 5 bases at J; junction bases unmatched: 6. The CDR3 loop is CASSPDRLNEQYF. CDR3 DNA: TGTGCCAGCAGCCCGGACAGGCTGAACGAGCAGTACTTC.

Turning to this clonotype: Given the absence of the conserved phenylalanine or tryptophan at the CDR3 end, a read error is likely. The chain has TRBV20-1 and TRBJ1-1; 8 bases are a match to TRBD1. CDR3 length: 15 amino acids. V lost 0 bases, J lost 7 bases, and 10 bases stayed unmatched. Germline CDR1 reads DFQATT; CDR2 reads SNEGSKA (reference sequence). CDR3: CSARDRQGALGEAFL. The DNA of the CDR3 is TGCAGTGCTAGAGACCGGCAGGGGGCATTGGGTGAAGCTTTCCTT.

In nucleotides, the CDR3 is TGTGCCACCAGCAGAGATAGGACAGGGTTGAAGCGCGAGCAGTACTTC. The encoded protein is CATSRDRTGLKREQYF. This rearrangement joins TRBV15 to TRBJ2-7; 8 positions match TRBD1. This CDR3 is built from 16 residues. V dropped 0 bases and J dropped 6; count of bases not matched to a gene: 10. The V gene's germline CDR1 is LNHNV and CDR2 YYDKDF (reference sequence).

Comment on this clonotype: A read error may produce the germline difference seen at one junction end. This chain connects TRBV6-5 to TRBJ2-7; 7 bases are shared with TRBD1. This CDR3 has 14 amino acids. Germline assignment: CDR1 MNHEY and CDR2 SVGAGI. CDR3 residues: CASSYSGTVYERYF. CDR3 bases: TGTGCCAGCAGTTATTCAGGGACAGTCTACGAGCGGTACTTC.

This rearrangement joins TRBV7-2 to TRBJ2-1, with 16 bases identical to TRBD2. Germline CDR1 reads SGHTA; CDR2 reads FQGNSA. CDR3 size: 16 residues. V shed 5 bases and J 14 bases; nucleotides not matched to a gene: 12. The CDR3 DNA sequence: TGTGCCAGCAGCCTTCAACCGGGACTAGCGGGAGGGGAGAAGTTCTTC. This codes for CASSLQPGLAGGEKFF.

This clonotype was seen at least ten times. The chain combines TRBV6-5 with TRBJ1-1, with D possibly matching TRBD1 (6 bases). This CDR3 has 15 residues. The V and J ends lost 0 bases and 1 base respectively, with 9 bases between them. Germline-derived CDR1 and CDR2 are MNHEY and SVGAGI. CDR3 DNA sequence: TGTGCCAGCAGTTACTCCAGCAGGGGGAACACTGAAGCTTTCTTT. It yields the protein CASSYSSRGNTEAFF.

With respect to this clonotype: The junction does not match germline at one end; this may be a read error. This chain connects TRBV6-5 to TRBJ2-1, with D perhaps TRBD1 or TRBD2 (5 bases each). This CDR3 is built from 19 residues. From germline, CDR1 is MNHEY and CDR2 SVGAGI. CDR3 sequence reads: CATSDAGTTLTDSYNEQFF. For the CDR3, the DNA is TGTGCCACCAGTGACGCCGGGACGACCCTTACGGACTCCTACAATGAGCAGTTCTTC.

This clonotype was seen more than once but under ten times. J is TRBJ1-5 and V is TRBV20-1; D is ambiguous. CDR3 length equals 12 residues. V lost 7 bases to trimming and J lost 6 bases, with 13 bases between them. The germline CDR1 and CDR2 sequences are DFQATT and SNEGSKA (reference sequence). Here the CDR3 DNA reads TGCAGTGTTCCAGGCAGGCTTCAGCCCCAGCATTTT. This codes for CSVPGRLQPQHF.

The chain carries TRBV20-1 and TRBJ2-6; 9 positions match TRBD1. The germline V gene encodes CDR1 DFQATT and CDR2 SNEGSKA (reference sequence). This CDR3 region has 15 residues. The V segment lost 3 bases and the J segment 0 bases; nucleotides outside the gene matches: 0. This chain's CDR3 is CSARDRGSGANVLTF. CDR3 DNA sequence: TGCAGTGCTAGGGACAGGGGCTCTGGGGCCAACGTCCTGACTTTC.

With respect to this clonotype: At one end the junction does not follow the germline gene, possibly because of a read error. J is TRBJ2-1 and V is TRBV7-2; the match to TRBD1 covers 8 bases. CDR1 is SGHTA and CDR2 is FQGNSA in the germline V gene. The CDR3 runs 13 residues. In DNA, the CDR3 is TGTGCCACCACGGGACAGGTGTCCAATGAGCAGTTATTC. This translates into CATTGQVSNEQLF.